A selection of T cell receptor beta chains follows, all from one sample in a study of cytotoxic CD8 clonotypes in ibrutinib-treated CLL. TCRdb's table, derived via immunoSEQ multiplex PCR, lists solely in-frame clones and lacks some. The sample has about 140,000 clones, roughly 90% seen once. The material was PBMCs, obtained after 12 months of ibrutinib treatment. These receptors were obtained from a human donor with chronic lymphocytic leukemia. The CDR3 runs from the conserved cysteine through the conserved F or W. The D gene is left open where the match is weak. The size field is filled for only some rows; it gives once, few, many or a size class.

j_gene: TRBJ1-2; v_gene: TRBV29-1; abundance: few; d_gene: NA; CDR3aa: CSAEDSYGYTF; CDR3nt: TGCAGCGCAGAGGACAGCTATGGCTACACCTTC
j_gene: TRBJ2-1; v_gene: TRBV7-7; abundance: NA; d_gene: NA; CDR3aa: CASSPGPTSEQFF; CDR3nt: TGTGCTAGCAGCCCAGGGCCTACCTCTGAGCAGTTCTTC
j_gene: TRBJ2-7; v_gene: TRBV2; abundance: NA; d_gene: TRBD2; CDR3aa: CASSETLAGNSYEQYF; CDR3nt: TGTGCCAGCAGTGAAACCCTAGCGGGAAACTCCTACGAGCAGTACTTC
j_gene: TRBJ2-7; v_gene: TRBV11-3; abundance: NA; d_gene: NA; CDR3aa: CASSLNPLEGEQYF; CDR3nt: TGTGCCAGCAGCTTAAACCCTCTGGAGGGCGAGCAGTACTTC
j_gene: TRBJ2-3; v_gene: TRBV2; abundance: NA; d_gene: NA; CDR3aa: CASSAQGTDTQYF; CDR3nt: TGTGCCAGCAGCGCACAGGGAACAGATACGCAGTATTTT
j_gene: TRBJ1-2; v_gene: TRBV9; abundance: NA; d_gene: NA; CDR3aa: CASSEREAYGYTF; CDR3nt: TGTGCCAGCAGCGAGAGGGAAGCCTATGGCTACACCTTC
j_gene: TRBJ1-4; v_gene: TRBV30; abundance: NA; d_gene: NA; CDR3aa: CASLTATNEKLFF; CDR3nt: TGTGCCTCACTGACAGCAACTAATGAAAAACTGTTTTTT
j_gene: TRBJ2-7; v_gene: TRBV7-2; abundance: NA; d_gene: NA; CDR3aa: CASSPRRESYEQYF; CDR3nt: TGTGCCAGCAGCCCACGGAGGGAGAGCTACGAGCAGTACTTC
j_gene: TRBJ1-5; v_gene: TRBV7-2; abundance: NA; d_gene: NA; CDR3aa: CASSPGGQTHQPQHF; CDR3nt: TGTGCCAGCAGCCCAGGAGGCCAGACACATCAGCCCCAGCATTTT
j_gene: TRBJ2-1; v_gene: TRBV19; abundance: NA; d_gene: NA; CDR3aa: CASSPAMGGTGTDEQFF; CDR3nt: TGTGCCAGTAGTCCCGCTATGGGGGGGACAGGTACCGATGAGCAGTTCTTC
j_gene: TRBJ2-1; v_gene: TRBV19; abundance: NA; d_gene: NA; CDR3aa: CASSKLSDINEQFF; CDR3nt: TGTGCCAGTAGTAAGTTGTCCGATATAAATGAGCAGTTCTTC
j_gene: TRBJ2-1; v_gene: TRBV2; abundance: NA; d_gene: NA; CDR3aa: CASSEQGRAHNEQFF; CDR3nt: TGTGCCAGCAGTGAACAGGGGCGAGCCCACAATGAGCAGTTCTTC
j_gene: TRBJ2-2; v_gene: TRBV9; abundance: NA; d_gene: NA; CDR3aa: CASSVGARGGTGELFF; CDR3nt: TGTGCCAGCAGCGTAGGGGCGCGGGGCGGCACCGGGGAGCTGTTTTTT
j_gene: TRBJ2-6; v_gene: TRBV5-1; abundance: NA; d_gene: NA; CDR3aa: CASSFGRGEVSGANVLTF; CDR3nt: TGCGCCAGCAGCTTCGGCAGGGGCGAAGTCTCTGGGGCCAACGTCCTGACTTTC
j_gene: TRBJ2-7; v_gene: TRBV25-1; abundance: once; d_gene: NA; CDR3aa: CASSPWGSSYEQYF; CDR3nt: TGTGCCAGCAGCCCCTGGGGCAGTTCCTACGAGCAGTACTTC
j_gene: TRBJ2-5; v_gene: TRBV6-1; abundance: NA; d_gene: NA; CDR3aa: CASRYFMQETQYF; CDR3nt: TGTGCCAGCAGGTATTTCATGCAAGAGACCCAGTACTTC
j_gene: TRBJ2-5; v_gene: TRBV28; abundance: NA; d_gene: TRBD2; CDR3aa: CASSSTGLVYETQYF; CDR3nt: TGTGCCAGCAGTAGTACGGGACTAGTATATGAGACCCAGTACTTC
j_gene: TRBJ2-1; v_gene: TRBV11-1; abundance: NA; d_gene: NA; CDR3aa: CASTRTQAGNNEQFF; CDR3nt: TGTGCCAGCACCAGAACTCAGGCGGGTAACAATGAGCAGTTCTTC
j_gene: TRBJ2-2; v_gene: TRBV5-1; abundance: NA; d_gene: NA; CDR3aa: CASSKKTGTVNTGELFF; CDR3nt: TGCGCCAGCAGCAAAAAGACCGGGACCGTGAACACCGGGGAGCTGTTTTTT
j_gene: TRBJ1-5; v_gene: TRBV10-3; abundance: NA; d_gene: NA; CDR3aa: CAISPTESNQPQHF; CDR3nt: TGTGCCATCAGCCCGACAGAGAGCAATCAGCCCCAGCATTTT
j_gene: TRBJ2-7; v_gene: TRBV5-6; abundance: NA; d_gene: NA; CDR3aa: CASSPGPGTDYEQYF; CDR3nt: TGTGCCAGCAGCCCGGGCCCAGGGACGGATTACGAGCAGTACTTC
j_gene: TRBJ1-2; v_gene: TRBV28; abundance: NA; d_gene: NA; CDR3aa: CASSLLGRGQYYTF; CDR3nt: TGTGCCAGCAGTTTATTGGGCAGGGGTCAGTACTACACCTTC
j_gene: TRBJ2-7; v_gene: TRBV6-5; abundance: NA; d_gene: NA; CDR3aa: CASSYLPGDEQYF; CDR3nt: TGTGCCAGCAGTTACTTACCGGGAGACGAGCAGTACTTC